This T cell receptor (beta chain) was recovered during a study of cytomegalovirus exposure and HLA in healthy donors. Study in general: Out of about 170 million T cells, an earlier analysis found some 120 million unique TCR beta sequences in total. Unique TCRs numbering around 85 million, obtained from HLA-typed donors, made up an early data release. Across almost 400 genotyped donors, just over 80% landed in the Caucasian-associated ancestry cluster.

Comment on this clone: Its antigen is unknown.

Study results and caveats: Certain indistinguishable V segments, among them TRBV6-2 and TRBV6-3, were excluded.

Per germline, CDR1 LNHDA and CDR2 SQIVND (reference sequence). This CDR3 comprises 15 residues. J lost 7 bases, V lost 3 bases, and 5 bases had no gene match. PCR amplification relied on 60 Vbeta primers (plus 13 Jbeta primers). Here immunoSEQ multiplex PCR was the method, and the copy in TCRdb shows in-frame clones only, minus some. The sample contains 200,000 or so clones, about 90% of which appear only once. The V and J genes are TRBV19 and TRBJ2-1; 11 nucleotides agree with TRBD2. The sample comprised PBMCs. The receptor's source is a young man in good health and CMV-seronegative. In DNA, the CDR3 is TGTGCCAGTAGTATGGCGGGACTAGCGGCGAATGAGCAGTTCTTC. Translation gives CASSMAGLAANEQFF.